These 20 T cell receptor beta chains originate from one sample sequenced in a study of PD-L1 blockade in urothelial cancer. Clones were read by immunoSEQ multiplex PCR, and TCRdb kept only the in-frame ones, dropping some. This repertoire shows some 74,000 clones, around 81% found once; its top ten account for about 6.9%. Regarding time point: pretreatment peripheral blood. Here the sequenced sample was PBMCs, taken around atezolizumab (anti-PD-L1) treatment. The source of these receptors is a man aged 35-49 years with urothelial cancer.

The rearrangement uses TRBV27 and TRBJ2-7, with 8 nucleotides matching TRBD1. From germline, CDR1 is MNHEY and CDR2 SMNVEV (reference sequence). The junction had 5 bases not matched to a gene; V was cut back by 10 bases and J by 3 bases. The CDR3 totals 12 residues. CDR3 bases: TGTGCCACCAGGGGGCGACTCTACGAGCAGTACTTC. Encoded protein: CATRGRLYEQYF.

The V and J genes are TRBV6-5 and TRBJ2-1, with 8 bases that match TRBD2. The germline V gene has CDR1 MNHEY and CDR2 SVGAGI. The CDR3 is 15 residues long. Trimming cost V 0 bases and J 7 bases; bases outside gene matches: 5. CDR3 bases: TGTGCCAGCAGTTACTCTCCGACTAGCGTGAATGAGCAGTTCTTC. It yields the protein CASSYSPTSVNEQFF.

The chain joins TRBV30 to TRBJ2-5; 15 bases are shared with TRBD2. Trimming took 6 bases from V and 0 from J; bases not matched to a gene: 8. CDR1 is GTSNPN and CDR2 is SVGIG in the germline V gene (reference sequence). The CDR3 covers 17 residues. The CDR3 nucleotides are TGTGCCTGTACTCCGGGACTAGCGGGAGGTAACCAAGAGACCCAGTACTTC. Translating it yields CACTPGLAGGNQETQYF.

V and J are TRBV5-1 and TRBJ2-1, with a tentative D call TRBD2 (5 bases). Germline assignment: CDR1 SGHRS and CDR2 YFSETQ. This CDR3 contains 14 residues. V gave up 3 bases and J gave up 6 bases, with 13 bases separating them. The CDR3 is CASSSGVGLNEQFF. The CDR3, as DNA: TGCGCCAGCAGCTCCGGGGTGGGTCTCAATGAGCAGTTCTTC.

V usage is TRBV27 and J usage is TRBJ2-1, with 8 positions matching TRBD2. The length of the CDR3 is 14 residues. J gave up 7 bases and V 7 bases, and 9 bases lay outside the gene matches. Germline assignment: CDR1 MNHEY and CDR2 SMNVEV (reference sequence). The chain's CDR3 is CASKWDGRGNEQFF. CDR3 DNA sequence: TGTGCCAGCAAGTGGGACGGGAGGGGAAATGAGCAGTTCTTC.

The CDR3: CASSLAGTGREKLFF. The CDR3 bases are TGCGCCAGCAGCTTGGCCGGGACAGGGCGTGAAAAACTGTTTTTT. The J gene is TRBJ1-4, the V gene TRBV5-1; 9 nucleotides align to TRBD1. With 0 bases clipped from V and 7 bases from J, the junction kept 4 bases outside the gene matches. The CDR3 totals 15 residues. CDR1 and CDR2 (germline): SGHRS, YFSETQ.

The chain is built from TRBV19 and TRBJ1-3, with D unclear. CDR1 and CDR2 (germline): LNHDA, SQIVND (reference sequence). This CDR3 is 14 amino acids long. The ends were cut back, 5 bases at V and 3 bases at J, with 11 bases in the middle. The CDR3 protein is CASSPRSRGNTIYF. The CDR3 bases are TGTGCCAGTAGTCCGAGAAGCCGTGGAAACACCATATATTTT.

The CDR3 DNA follows: TGTGCCACAGGGGTGGGAGAGACCCAGTACTTC. As protein: CATGVGETQYF. The J gene is TRBJ2-5, the V gene TRBV10-3; perhaps TRBD1 as D (6 bases). This CDR3 region has 11 residues. The germline CDR1 and CDR2 sequences are ENHRY and SYGVKD. V was cut by 10 bases and J by 4 bases, with 10 bases left in between.

CDR3 sequence reads: CASSVAPGYTGELFF. The CDR3 DNA reads as TGTGCCAGCAGCGTAGCCCCGGGATACACCGGGGAGCTGTTTTTT. V is TRBV9 and J is TRBJ2-2, with D perhaps matching TRBD2 (5 bases). Germline lookup yields CDR1 SGDLS and CDR2 YYNGEE. There are 15 residues in the CDR3. Trimming removed 0 bases from V and 3 bases from J, with 9 bases in between.

The chain joins TRBV9 to TRBJ1-2; D unresolved. Looked up from germline, CDR1 is SGDLS and CDR2 is YYNGEE. Trimming shortened V by 0 bases and J by 8 bases, and 11 bases separated the two germline ends. This CDR3 is built from 13 residues. The CDR3 here is CASSVDGLRGYTF. The CDR3 DNA reads as TGTGCCAGCAGCGTAGACGGCCTGCGGGGCTACACCTTC. Supplemented by reference TRBV9 and TRBJ1-2, the full variable domain reads DSGVTQTPKHLITATGQRVTLRCSPRSGDLSVYWYQQSLDQGLQFLIQYYNGEERAKGNILERFSAQQFPDLHSELNLSSLELGDSALYFCASSVDGLRGYTFGSGTRLTVV.

This clone was seen once. The chain carries TRBV27 and TRBJ2-7, with TRBD2 as a possible D gene (6 bases). Germline loops: CDR1 MNHEY, CDR2 SMNVEV (reference sequence). The CDR3 loop spans 13 amino acids. Trimming took 4 bases from V and 7 from J, leaving 14 bases between them. CDR3 DNA sequence: TGTGCCAGCAGTTACGGGACTGGCTGGGAGCAGTACTTC. Translated: CASSYGTGWEQYF.

The chain recombines TRBV5-6 with TRBJ2-7, with 7 bases matching TRBD1. CDR1 and CDR2 (germline): SGHDT, YYEEEE. The CDR3 sequence is 14 residues long. V dropped 2 bases and J dropped 5; count of bases not matched to a gene: 7. The CDR3 protein is CASSFFDRENEQYF. As DNA, the CDR3 is TGTGCCAGCAGCTTTTTTGACAGGGAGAACGAGCAGTACTTC.

The chain employs TRBV28 and TRBJ1-2; D is unresolved. The germline CDR1 and CDR2 sequences are MDHEN and SYDVKM. This CDR3 contains 11 residues. Trimming left V 5 bases short and J 5 bases short, with 6 bases between. In DNA, the CDR3 is TGTGCCAGCAGTCCCGGTTATGGCTACACCTTC. Translation gives CASSPGYGYTF.

The V and J genes are TRBV11-2 and TRBJ2-5, with 7 bases matching TRBD2. The CDR3 sequence is 15 residues long. Germline V gene sequence: CDR1 SGHAT, CDR2 FQNNGV. With 4 bases clipped from V and 6 bases from J, the junction kept 11 bases outside the gene matches. CDR3 loop: CASSSPERGGKTQYF. The CDR3 DNA reads as TGTGCCAGCAGCTCCCCTGAGCGGGGCGGAAAGACCCAGTACTTC.

The table lists this clone with a count of one. The gene calls are TRBV28 and TRBJ2-7; D remains unclear. The CDR3 totals 12 residues. The V gene lost 3 bases and the J gene lost 2 bases, with 5 bases spanning the gap. CDR1 and CDR2 (germline): MDHEN, SYDVKM. CDR3 bases: TGTGCCAGCAGTTTCTTAGCCTACGAGCAGTACTTC. This codes for CASSFLAYEQYF.

This chain links TRBV6-5 with TRBJ1-1; a weak D match, TRBD1 (6 bases). The V and J ends lost 6 bases and 1 base respectively, with 12 bases between them. CDR1 and CDR2 from the germline V gene are MNHEY and SVGAGI. This CDR3 region has 14 residues. CDR3 sequence: CASRTPRGNTEAFF. Here the CDR3 DNA reads TGTGCCAGCAGAACCCCCAGGGGGAACACTGAAGCTTTCTTT.

The rearrangement joins TRBV27 to TRBJ1-5, with D perhaps TRBD1 (6 bases). The CDR3 runs to 14 residues. CDR1 MNHEY and CDR2 SMNVEV come from the germline V gene (reference sequence). The V and J ends lost 2 bases and 4 bases respectively, with 9 bases between them. CDR3: CASSLIQGNQPQHF. In DNA, the CDR3 is TGTGCCAGCAGTTTAATCCAGGGGAATCAGCCCCAGCATTTT.

The chain joins TRBV9 to TRBJ1-1, with D possibly being TRBD1 (5 bases). Germline CDR1 and CDR2: SGDLS and YYNGEE. Trimming took 0 bases from V and 5 from J, leaving 8 bases between them. The CDR3 runs to 13 residues. The CDR3 is CASSVAGNTEAFF. The CDR3, as DNA: TGTGCCAGCAGCGTAGCAGGGAATACTGAAGCTTTCTTT.

This clone was seen many times. The chain employs TRBV9 and TRBJ2-5; 7 bases match TRBD1. After removal of 6 bases from V and 4 bases from J, the junction contained 9 bases not matched to a gene. The CDR3 covers 14 residues. The germline gives CDR1 SGDLS, CDR2 YYNGEE. The CDR3 nucleotides read TGTGCCAGCACCCCAAGAGGGGGCCGAGAGACCCAGTACTTC. Translated, it gives CASTPRGGRETQYF.

This clone was picked up a small number of times. The chain joins TRBV11-3 to TRBJ1-1; 7 bases align to TRBD1. Germline V gene data show CDR1 as SGHNT and CDR2 as YENEEA. With V trimmed by 5 bases and J by 1 base, 4 bases remained unmatched. The CDR3 runs to 14 residues. Here the CDR3 DNA reads TGTGCCAGCAGCGGGGACAGACGGAACACTGAAGCTTTCTTT. It codes for CASSGDRRNTEAFF.